The 20 T cell receptor beta chains listed next were all sequenced from one sample in a study of blood T cell repertoires in COVID-19. The table came from immunoSEQ multiplex PCR; TCRdb's copy has only in-frame clones and leaves some out. The sample holds a few hundred thousand clones, approximately 81% seen once. The sample consisted of PBMCs or T cells enriched from blood (not recorded which). Source of these receptors: a woman in her 50s who had been exposed to COVID-19.

The chain carries TRBV7-6 and TRBJ1-6, with D possibly matching TRBD1 (6 bases). V shed 5 bases and J shed 0 bases, with 14 bases lying between them. The CDR3 sequence is 17 residues long. The germline gives CDR1 SGHVS, CDR2 FNYEAQ. CDR3: CASSEAGASSYNSPLHF. The CDR3 nucleotides are TGTGCCAGCAGCGAGGCAGGGGCGAGCTCCTATAATTCACCCCTCCACTTT.

This clone appeared a few times. V usage is TRBV3-1 (or the pseudogene TRBV3-2) and J usage is TRBJ1-2; perhaps TRBD1 as D (5 bases). Per the germline V gene, CDR1 is LGHDT and CDR2 is YNNKEL (reference sequence). V was trimmed by 4 bases and J by 8 bases, leaving 17 bases between them. CDR3 length: 14 residues. Here the CDR3 DNA reads TGTGCCAGCAGCCCCCGAGTGGGGACTAGCGGCTACACCTTC. Its protein is CASSPRVGTSGYTF.

The chain is built from TRBV18 and TRBJ1-1; 8 bases are shared with TRBD1. Germline values: CDR1 KGHSH, CDR2 LQKENI. Trimming cost V 8 bases and J 5 bases; bases outside gene matches: 7. CDR3 length: 13 amino acids. CDR3 nucleotide sequence: TGTGCCAGCACCGGACAGGGTGGAACTGAAGCTTTCTTT. Translating gives CASTGQGGTEAFF.

The genes are TRBV5-4 and TRBJ2-5; 9 bases map to TRBD1. The CDR3 is made up of 15 amino acids. Germline V gives CDR1 SGHNT, CDR2 YYREEE (reference sequence). The junction had 6 bases not matched to a gene; V was cut back by 1 base and J by 5 bases. CDR3: CASSLRDRESETQYF. CDR3 sequence (DNA): TGTGCCAGCAGCTTGAGGGACAGGGAGAGCGAGACCCAGTACTTC.

V is TRBV27 and J is TRBJ2-7; 10 nucleotides line up with TRBD1. CDR3 size: 15 residues. The V segment lost 6 bases and the J segment 2 bases; nucleotides outside the gene matches: 7. Germline V gene data show CDR1 as MNHEY and CDR2 as SMNVEV (reference sequence). CDR3 sequence reads: CASSPGTGEAYEQYF. The DNA for the CDR3 is TGTGCCAGCAGCCCTGGGACAGGGGAGGCCTACGAGCAGTACTTC.

The gene calls are TRBV6-5 and TRBJ2-3; the D gene is possibly TRBD1 (6 bases). Germline values: CDR1 MNHEY, CDR2 SVGAGI. V was pared by 6 bases and J by 4 bases, with 8 bases between. The CDR3 runs to 12 residues. CDR3 DNA: TGTGCCAGCAGCCCAGGGGCAGATACGCAGTATTTT. This encodes CASSPGADTQYF.

This chain joins TRBV3-1 (or the pseudogene TRBV3-2) and TRBJ1-6; 9 nucleotides align to TRBD1. Germline lookup yields CDR1 LGHDT and CDR2 YNNKEL (reference sequence). The CDR3 sequence is 14 residues long. V was pared by 5 bases and J by 7 bases, with 3 bases of the junction left unmatched. DNA for the CDR3: TGTGCCAGCAGCTATGGACAGGGGAATTCACCCCTCCACTTT. This codes for CASSYGQGNSPLHF.

This clone was detected only a few times. The rearrangement links TRBV7-8 to TRBJ1-2; 10 bases map to TRBD1. J gave up 0 bases and V 5 bases, and 15 bases lay outside the gene matches. The CDR3 spans 19 residues. The germline gives CDR1 SGHVS, CDR2 FQNEAQ. The chain's CDR3 is CASSPMIRTGGTSNYGYTF. The CDR3 DNA reads TGTGCCAGCAGCCCGATGATACGGACAGGGGGTACCTCTAACTATGGCTACACCTTC.

J is TRBJ2-3 and V is TRBV19; 10 bases map to TRBD1. The CDR3 contains 21 residues. V lost 0 bases, J lost 3 bases, and 18 bases stayed unmatched. Germline V lookup: CDR1 LNHDA, CDR2 SQIVND (reference sequence). This chain's CDR3 is CASSIDWGQGLKGPDTDTQYF. CDR3 sequence (DNA): TGTGCCAGTAGTATAGATTGGGGACAGGGGCTCAAGGGGCCTGATACAGATACGCAGTATTTT.

The chain joins TRBV12-3 or TRBV12-4 to TRBJ1-1, with 7 bases identical to TRBD1. CDR3 length: 13 amino acids. The V gene end was trimmed by 6 bases and the J gene end by 5 bases; junction bases not matched to a gene: 6. DNA of the CDR3: TGTGCCAGCAGATCTCAGGGGGGAACTGAAGCTTTCTTT. Translating gives CASRSQGGTEAFF.

The V and J genes are TRBV6-5 and TRBJ2-7, with 9 bases matching TRBD1. Germline V gene sequence: CDR1 MNHEY, CDR2 SVGAGI. The ends lost 5 bases at V and 2 bases at J; junction bases unmatched: 4. The CDR3 runs to 14 residues. The CDR3 loop is CASSRRDRAYEQYF. For the CDR3, the DNA is TGTGCCAGCAGTAGACGGGACAGGGCCTACGAGCAGTACTTC.

The gene calls are TRBV5-5 and TRBJ1-2; 8 bases line up with TRBD1. CDR1 and CDR2 from the germline V gene are SGHKS and YYEKEE (reference sequence). The V segment lost 0 bases and the J segment 5 bases; nucleotides outside the gene matches: 6. This CDR3 has 15 residues. CDR3 DNA: TGTGCCAGCAGCTTGGGCTCAGGGGGCGTTTATGGCTACACCTTC. Translated, it gives CASSLGSGGVYGYTF.

This chain uses TRBV11-2 with TRBJ1-6; D is undetermined. This CDR3 comprises 15 residues. V lost 1 base and J lost 6, with 10 bases in between. From germline, CDR1 is SGHAT and CDR2 FQNNGV. CDR3 sequence reads: CASSLGAVSNSPLHF. DNA for the CDR3: TGTGCCAGCAGCTTAGGGGCAGTATCTAATTCACCCCTCCACTTT. The whole variable domain, filled in from reference TRBV11-2 and TRBJ1-6, reads EAGVAQSPRYKIIEKRQSVAFWCNPISGHATLYWYQQILGQGPKLLIQFQNNGVVDDSQLPKDRFSAERLKGVDSTLKIQPAKLEDSAVYLCASSLGAVSNSPLHFGNGTRLTVT.

The V and J genes are TRBV5-4 and TRBJ1-6, with TRBD1 identical over 8 bases. Germline V gene data show CDR1 as SGHNT and CDR2 as YYREEE (reference sequence). Trimming cost V 0 bases and J 9 bases; bases outside gene matches: 11. The CDR3 covers 17 residues. This CDR3 reads CASSLGQGMSAGSPLHF. Here the CDR3 DNA reads TGTGCCAGCAGCTTGGGACAGGGGATGTCCGCAGGTTCACCCCTCCACTTT.

The chain joins TRBV5-6 to TRBJ1-1; 8 bases fit TRBD1. This CDR3 spans 16 amino acids. J was trimmed by 4 bases and V by 5 bases; bases with no gene match: 13. Germline CDR1 is SGHDT and CDR2 is YYEEEE. CDR3 sequence: CASSLLPVTGGTEAFF. Written as DNA, the CDR3 is TGTGCCAGCAGTTTGCTCCCGGTTACAGGGGGCACTGAAGCTTTCTTT.

In this sample, this clone turned up a few times. The gene calls are TRBV5-6 and TRBJ1-2; the match to TRBD1 covers 7 bases. The V gene end was trimmed by 1 base and the J gene end by 5 bases; junction bases not matched to a gene: 17. CDR3 length: 18 amino acids. Looked up from germline, CDR1 is SGHDT and CDR2 is YYEEEE. For the CDR3, the DNA is TGTGCCAGCAGCTTGTTTTTACCCCCGACAGGGTGGGGATATGGCTACACCTTC. Amino acid sequence: CASSLFLPPTGWGYGYTF.

Remarks on this clone: The sample has other DNA sequences that encode this CDR3 too. The gene calls are TRBV20-1 and TRBJ1-2; 8 nucleotides match TRBD1. The CDR3 covers 11 residues. From germline, CDR1 is DFQATT and CDR2 SNEGSKA (reference sequence). The CDR3 sequence: CSTGGDYGYTF. CDR3 bases: TGCAGCACAGGGGGTGACTATGGCTACACCTTC.

This sequence joins TRBV27 and TRBJ1-2; 9 nucleotides agree with TRBD1. CDR1 is MNHEY and CDR2 is SMNVEV in the germline V gene (reference sequence). This CDR3 has 14 amino acids. The V and J ends lost 6 bases and 5 bases, in that order; junction bases with no gene match: 7. The chain's CDR3 is CASSIGQGRYGYTF. The CDR3 DNA is TGTGCCAGCAGCATCGGACAGGGGAGGTATGGCTACACCTTC.

This clone came up once. This chain connects TRBV11-3 to TRBJ2-2; D is uncertain. CDR1 SGHNT and CDR2 YENEEA come from the germline V gene. The CDR3 spans 15 residues. V lost 1 base and J 0 bases, leaving 6 bases between the germline ends. The CDR3 loop is CASSLGQSNTGELFF. The CDR3 DNA follows: TGTGCCAGCAGCTTAGGTCAGTCGAACACCGGGGAGCTGTTTTTT.

The genes are TRBV5-5 and TRBJ2-5; tentative D call: TRBD2 (6 bases). Germline CDR1 is SGHKS and CDR2 is YYEKEE (reference sequence). V lost 2 bases and J lost 7, with 18 bases in between. The CDR3 covers 15 residues. The DNA of the CDR3 is TGTGCCAGCAGCTTCACCTCCGCTATGGGGGGGACCCAGTACTTC. It encodes CASSFTSAMGGTQYF.